A selection of T cell receptor beta chains follows, all from one sample in a study of OX40 agonist ivuxolimab in advanced cancers. Assay: immunoSEQ multiplex PCR; the TCRdb copy retains only in-frame clones and omits some. The sample lists 60,000 to 90,000 clones; around 89% were seen once. Sequences were derived from CD4+ or CD8+ T cells sorted from blood, sampled in a trial of the OX40 agonist ivuxolimab. The receptors here all came from an adult with an advanced solid tumor such as melanoma, head and neck, liver or kidney cancer. Each CDR3 is given with its conserved first and last residue. Fields, in order: clone size, V gene, D gene, CDR3 length, J gene, CDR3 protein, CDR3 DNA. A D gene is named only where the DNA matches it firmly. Not all rows give a size; the values are once, few, many and, for expanded clones, a class.

clone size: .
V gene: TRBV19
D gene: TRBD2
CDR3 length: 16
J gene: TRBJ2-2
CDR3 protein: CASTQTSGRNTGELFF
CDR3 DNA: TGTGCCAGTACCCAGACTAGCGGGAGGAATACCGGGGAGCTGTTTTTT

clone size: .
V gene: TRBV28
D gene: .
CDR3 length: 11
J gene: TRBJ1-2
CDR3 protein: CASSYVHGYTF
CDR3 DNA: TGTGCCAGCAGTTACGTCCATGGCTACACCTTC

clone size: .
V gene: TRBV6-1
D gene: .
CDR3 length: 16
J gene: TRBJ1-5
CDR3 protein: CASSEAKTTRGQPQHF
CDR3 DNA: TGTGCCAGCAGTGAAGCGAAGACAACTAGAGGGCAGCCCCAGCATTTT

clone size: .
V gene: TRBV9
D gene: TRBD2
CDR3 length: 14
J gene: TRBJ2-1
CDR3 protein: CASSQGLVWNEQFF
CDR3 DNA: TGTGCCAGCAGCCAGGGACTAGTTTGGAATGAGCAGTTCTTC

clone size: .
V gene: TRBV11-3
D gene: TRBD1
CDR3 length: 16
J gene: TRBJ2-7
CDR3 protein: CASSSGAGTGGGEQYF
CDR3 DNA: TGTGCCAGCAGCTCCGGGGCCGGGACAGGGGGTGGCGAGCAGTACTTC

clone size: .
V gene: TRBV20-1
D gene: .
CDR3 length: 11
J gene: TRBJ2-7
CDR3 protein: CSDPRGYEQYF
CDR3 DNA: TGCAGTGACCCCCGCGGCTACGAGCAGTACTTC

clone size: .
V gene: TRBV28
D gene: TRBD1
CDR3 length: 15
J gene: TRBJ1-6
CDR3 protein: CASSPRQGSYSPLHF
CDR3 DNA: TGTGCCAGCAGCCCACGACAGGGGTCGTATTCACCCCTCCACTTT

clone size: .
V gene: TRBV5-1
D gene: TRBD1
CDR3 length: 16
J gene: TRBJ1-2
CDR3 protein: CASSSLTGTGTQGYTF
CDR3 DNA: TGCGCCAGCAGCTCATTGACCGGGACAGGGACTCAAGGCTACACCTTC

clone size: .
V gene: TRBV6-1
D gene: TRBD2
CDR3 length: 14
J gene: TRBJ2-1
CDR3 protein: CASMGRVPHNEQFF
CDR3 DNA: TGTGCCAGCATGGGGAGGGTGCCCCACAATGAGCAGTTCTTC

clone size: .
V gene: TRBV18
D gene: .
CDR3 length: 14
J gene: TRBJ2-1
CDR3 protein: CASSPPVEKNEQFF
CDR3 DNA: TGTGCCAGCTCACCACCAGTAGAGAAGAATGAGCAGTTCTTC

clone size: .
V gene: TRBV30
D gene: .
CDR3 length: 15
J gene: TRBJ2-5
CDR3 protein: CAWSVKTAGRETQYF
CDR3 DNA: TGTGCCTGGAGTGTAAAAACCGCAGGGCGAGAGACCCAGTACTTC

clone size: .
V gene: TRBV28
D gene: .
CDR3 length: 15
J gene: TRBJ2-7
CDR3 protein: CASSRQNPPSYEQYF
CDR3 DNA: TGTGCCAGCAGCCGACAGAACCCCCCTTCCTACGAGCAGTACTTC

clone size: .
V gene: TRBV30
D gene: TRBD1
CDR3 length: 14
J gene: TRBJ1-2
CDR3 protein: CAWRGQGSHYGYTF
CDR3 DNA: TGTGCCTGGAGGGGACAGGGATCACACTATGGCTACACCTTC

clone size: .
V gene: TRBV6-1
D gene: .
CDR3 length: 15
J gene: TRBJ2-7
CDR3 protein: CASSERLSSSYEQYF
CDR3 DNA: TGTGCCAGCAGTGAGAGGCTTTCAAGCTCCTACGAGCAGTACTTC

clone size: few
V gene: TRBV28
D gene: .
CDR3 length: 13
J gene: TRBJ2-3
CDR3 protein: CASSSPLRDTQYF
CDR3 DNA: TGTGCCAGCAGTTCCCCCTTGAGAGATACGCAGTATTTT

clone size: .
V gene: TRBV9
D gene: .
CDR3 length: 15
J gene: TRBJ2-2
CDR3 protein: CASSVERVNTGELFF
CDR3 DNA: TGTGCCAGCAGCGTAGAACGGGTGAACACCGGGGAGCTGTTTTTT

clone size: .
V gene: TRBV6-5
D gene: .
CDR3 length: 14
J gene: TRBJ1-5
CDR3 protein: CASSPDSSNQPQHF
CDR3 DNA: TGTGCCAGCAGTCCGGACAGTAGCAATCAGCCCCAGCATTTT

clone size: .
V gene: TRBV11-2
D gene: .
CDR3 length: 15
J gene: TRBJ2-2
CDR3 protein: CASNHRRESGGELFF
CDR3 DNA: TGTGCCAGCAACCATCGGAGGGAATCGGGCGGGGAGCTGTTTTTT

clone size: once
V gene: TRBV6-5
D gene: .
CDR3 length: 14
J gene: TRBJ1-1
CDR3 protein: CASSYWAGDTEAFF
CDR3 DNA: TGTGCCAGCAGTTATTGGGCAGGAGACACTGAAGCTTTCTTT

clone size: .
V gene: TRBV10-3
D gene: .
CDR3 length: 15
J gene: TRBJ1-3
CDR3 protein: CAITPSPGKGNTIYF
CDR3 DNA: TGTGCCATCACCCCGAGTCCGGGGAAGGGAAACACCATATATTTT

clone size: .
V gene: TRBV5-1
D gene: .
CDR3 length: 17
J gene: TRBJ2-2
CDR3 protein: CASSLDFGGRHTGELFF
CDR3 DNA: TGCGCCAGCAGCTTGGATTTCGGAGGGAGGCACACCGGGGAGCTGTTTTTT

clone size: .
V gene: TRBV7-9
D gene: .
CDR3 length: 13
J gene: TRBJ1-1
CDR3 protein: CASSLMGNTEAFF
CDR3 DNA: TGTGCCAGCAGCTTAATGGGCAACACTGAAGCTTTCTTT

clone size: .
V gene: TRBV28
D gene: .
CDR3 length: 14
J gene: TRBJ2-3
CDR3 protein: CASSFPRGPDTQYF
CDR3 DNA: TGTGCCAGCAGTTTCCCCCGGGGCCCAGATACGCAGTATTTT

clone size: .
V gene: TRBV11-2
D gene: TRBD2
CDR3 length: 16
J gene: TRBJ2-7
CDR3 protein: CASSWPGLARRPEQYF
CDR3 DNA: TGTGCCAGCAGCTGGCCGGGACTAGCACGGCGTCCCGAGCAGTACTTC

clone size: .
V gene: TRBV19
D gene: TRBD2
CDR3 length: 16
J gene: TRBJ2-1
CDR3 protein: CASTPPGREIYNEQFF
CDR3 DNA: TGTGCCAGTACCCCACCGGGGCGGGAGATCTACAATGAGCAGTTCTTC

clone size: .
V gene: TRBV7-2
D gene: TRBD2
CDR3 length: 15
J gene: TRBJ2-7
CDR3 protein: CASSTSGGASYEQYF
CDR3 DNA: TGTGCCAGCAGCACAAGCGGGGGGGCCTCCTACGAGCAGTACTTC

clone size: .
V gene: TRBV19
D gene: .
CDR3 length: 14
J gene: TRBJ2-3
CDR3 protein: CASNLGQLTDTQYF
CDR3 DNA: TGTGCCAGTAATTTAGGACAGTTAACAGATACGCAGTATTTT

clone size: .
V gene: TRBV11-3
D gene: .
CDR3 length: 15
J gene: TRBJ2-7
CDR3 protein: CASSLGSGTPYEQYF
CDR3 DNA: TGTGCCAGCAGCTTAGGCTCAGGGACCCCCTACGAGCAGTACTTC

clone size: .
V gene: TRBV7-2
D gene: .
CDR3 length: 15
J gene: TRBJ2-7
CDR3 protein: CASSPQGGTPGEQYF
CDR3 DNA: TGTGCCAGCAGCCCCCAGGGTGGGACCCCTGGCGAGCAGTACTTC

clone size: once
V gene: TRBV7-8
D gene: .
CDR3 length: 14
J gene: TRBJ1-2
CDR3 protein: CANSFGPTNYGYTF
CDR3 DNA: TGTGCCAACAGCTTCGGACCTACTAACTATGGCTACACCTTC

clone size: .
V gene: TRBV18
D gene: .
CDR3 length: 15
J gene: TRBJ2-3
CDR3 protein: CASSPRTRREDTQYF
CDR3 DNA: TGTGCCAGCTCACCCAGGACACGTCGGGAGGATACGCAGTATTTT

clone size: .
V gene: TRBV2
D gene: TRBD2
CDR3 length: 14
J gene: TRBJ2-3
CDR3 protein: CATRGGLDTDTQYF
CDR3 DNA: TGTGCCACCCGGGGGGGTCTTGACACAGATACGCAGTATTTT

clone size: .
V gene: TRBV6-5
D gene: .
CDR3 length: 15
J gene: TRBJ1-2
CDR3 protein: CASRTPGEKGYGYTF
CDR3 DNA: TGTGCCAGCAGAACCCCAGGGGAAAAGGGCTATGGCTACACCTTC

clone size: few
V gene: TRBV2
D gene: .
CDR3 length: 13
J gene: TRBJ1-5
CDR3 protein: CASRQSLDQPQHF
CDR3 DNA: TGTGCCAGCAGACAGTCCTTAGATCAGCCCCAGCATTTT

clone size: .
V gene: TRBV2
D gene: TRBD1
CDR3 length: 15
J gene: TRBJ1-1
CDR3 protein: CASSLRGLPNTEAFF
CDR3 DNA: TGTGCCAGCAGCCTCAGGGGGCTCCCGAACACTGAAGCTTTCTTT

clone size: .
V gene: TRBV19
D gene: .
CDR3 length: 13
J gene: TRBJ2-3
CDR3 protein: CASSIATTDTQYF
CDR3 DNA: TGTGCCAGTAGTATTGCCACCACAGATACGCAGTATTTT

clone size: .
V gene: TRBV7-3
D gene: TRBD2
CDR3 length: 13
J gene: TRBJ2-7
CDR3 protein: CASSSSGGYEQYF
CDR3 DNA: TGTGCCAGCAGTTCCTCCGGGGGGTACGAGCAGTACTTC

clone size: .
V gene: TRBV10-3
D gene: TRBD2
CDR3 length: 16
J gene: TRBJ2-6
CDR3 protein: CALRAGGPPGANVLTF
CDR3 DNA: TGTGCCCTTAGAGCGGGGGGGCCTCCCGGGGCCAACGTCCTGACTTTC

clone size: .
V gene: TRBV15
D gene: .
CDR3 length: 15
J gene: TRBJ2-1
CDR3 protein: CATSRDGIEGNEQFF
CDR3 DNA: TGTGCCACCAGCAGAGATGGGATAGAAGGCAATGAGCAGTTCTTC

clone size: .
V gene: TRBV27
D gene: .
CDR3 length: 13
J gene: TRBJ1-6
CDR3 protein: CASRSLSGLPLHF
CDR3 DNA: TGTGCCAGCAGATCCCTCAGTGGACTTCCCCTCCACTTT

clone size: .
V gene: TRBV7-3
D gene: TRBD1
CDR3 length: 13
J gene: TRBJ2-1
CDR3 protein: CASSKGQGYEQFF
CDR3 DNA: TGTGCCAGCAGCAAGGGACAGGGATATGAGCAGTTCTTC